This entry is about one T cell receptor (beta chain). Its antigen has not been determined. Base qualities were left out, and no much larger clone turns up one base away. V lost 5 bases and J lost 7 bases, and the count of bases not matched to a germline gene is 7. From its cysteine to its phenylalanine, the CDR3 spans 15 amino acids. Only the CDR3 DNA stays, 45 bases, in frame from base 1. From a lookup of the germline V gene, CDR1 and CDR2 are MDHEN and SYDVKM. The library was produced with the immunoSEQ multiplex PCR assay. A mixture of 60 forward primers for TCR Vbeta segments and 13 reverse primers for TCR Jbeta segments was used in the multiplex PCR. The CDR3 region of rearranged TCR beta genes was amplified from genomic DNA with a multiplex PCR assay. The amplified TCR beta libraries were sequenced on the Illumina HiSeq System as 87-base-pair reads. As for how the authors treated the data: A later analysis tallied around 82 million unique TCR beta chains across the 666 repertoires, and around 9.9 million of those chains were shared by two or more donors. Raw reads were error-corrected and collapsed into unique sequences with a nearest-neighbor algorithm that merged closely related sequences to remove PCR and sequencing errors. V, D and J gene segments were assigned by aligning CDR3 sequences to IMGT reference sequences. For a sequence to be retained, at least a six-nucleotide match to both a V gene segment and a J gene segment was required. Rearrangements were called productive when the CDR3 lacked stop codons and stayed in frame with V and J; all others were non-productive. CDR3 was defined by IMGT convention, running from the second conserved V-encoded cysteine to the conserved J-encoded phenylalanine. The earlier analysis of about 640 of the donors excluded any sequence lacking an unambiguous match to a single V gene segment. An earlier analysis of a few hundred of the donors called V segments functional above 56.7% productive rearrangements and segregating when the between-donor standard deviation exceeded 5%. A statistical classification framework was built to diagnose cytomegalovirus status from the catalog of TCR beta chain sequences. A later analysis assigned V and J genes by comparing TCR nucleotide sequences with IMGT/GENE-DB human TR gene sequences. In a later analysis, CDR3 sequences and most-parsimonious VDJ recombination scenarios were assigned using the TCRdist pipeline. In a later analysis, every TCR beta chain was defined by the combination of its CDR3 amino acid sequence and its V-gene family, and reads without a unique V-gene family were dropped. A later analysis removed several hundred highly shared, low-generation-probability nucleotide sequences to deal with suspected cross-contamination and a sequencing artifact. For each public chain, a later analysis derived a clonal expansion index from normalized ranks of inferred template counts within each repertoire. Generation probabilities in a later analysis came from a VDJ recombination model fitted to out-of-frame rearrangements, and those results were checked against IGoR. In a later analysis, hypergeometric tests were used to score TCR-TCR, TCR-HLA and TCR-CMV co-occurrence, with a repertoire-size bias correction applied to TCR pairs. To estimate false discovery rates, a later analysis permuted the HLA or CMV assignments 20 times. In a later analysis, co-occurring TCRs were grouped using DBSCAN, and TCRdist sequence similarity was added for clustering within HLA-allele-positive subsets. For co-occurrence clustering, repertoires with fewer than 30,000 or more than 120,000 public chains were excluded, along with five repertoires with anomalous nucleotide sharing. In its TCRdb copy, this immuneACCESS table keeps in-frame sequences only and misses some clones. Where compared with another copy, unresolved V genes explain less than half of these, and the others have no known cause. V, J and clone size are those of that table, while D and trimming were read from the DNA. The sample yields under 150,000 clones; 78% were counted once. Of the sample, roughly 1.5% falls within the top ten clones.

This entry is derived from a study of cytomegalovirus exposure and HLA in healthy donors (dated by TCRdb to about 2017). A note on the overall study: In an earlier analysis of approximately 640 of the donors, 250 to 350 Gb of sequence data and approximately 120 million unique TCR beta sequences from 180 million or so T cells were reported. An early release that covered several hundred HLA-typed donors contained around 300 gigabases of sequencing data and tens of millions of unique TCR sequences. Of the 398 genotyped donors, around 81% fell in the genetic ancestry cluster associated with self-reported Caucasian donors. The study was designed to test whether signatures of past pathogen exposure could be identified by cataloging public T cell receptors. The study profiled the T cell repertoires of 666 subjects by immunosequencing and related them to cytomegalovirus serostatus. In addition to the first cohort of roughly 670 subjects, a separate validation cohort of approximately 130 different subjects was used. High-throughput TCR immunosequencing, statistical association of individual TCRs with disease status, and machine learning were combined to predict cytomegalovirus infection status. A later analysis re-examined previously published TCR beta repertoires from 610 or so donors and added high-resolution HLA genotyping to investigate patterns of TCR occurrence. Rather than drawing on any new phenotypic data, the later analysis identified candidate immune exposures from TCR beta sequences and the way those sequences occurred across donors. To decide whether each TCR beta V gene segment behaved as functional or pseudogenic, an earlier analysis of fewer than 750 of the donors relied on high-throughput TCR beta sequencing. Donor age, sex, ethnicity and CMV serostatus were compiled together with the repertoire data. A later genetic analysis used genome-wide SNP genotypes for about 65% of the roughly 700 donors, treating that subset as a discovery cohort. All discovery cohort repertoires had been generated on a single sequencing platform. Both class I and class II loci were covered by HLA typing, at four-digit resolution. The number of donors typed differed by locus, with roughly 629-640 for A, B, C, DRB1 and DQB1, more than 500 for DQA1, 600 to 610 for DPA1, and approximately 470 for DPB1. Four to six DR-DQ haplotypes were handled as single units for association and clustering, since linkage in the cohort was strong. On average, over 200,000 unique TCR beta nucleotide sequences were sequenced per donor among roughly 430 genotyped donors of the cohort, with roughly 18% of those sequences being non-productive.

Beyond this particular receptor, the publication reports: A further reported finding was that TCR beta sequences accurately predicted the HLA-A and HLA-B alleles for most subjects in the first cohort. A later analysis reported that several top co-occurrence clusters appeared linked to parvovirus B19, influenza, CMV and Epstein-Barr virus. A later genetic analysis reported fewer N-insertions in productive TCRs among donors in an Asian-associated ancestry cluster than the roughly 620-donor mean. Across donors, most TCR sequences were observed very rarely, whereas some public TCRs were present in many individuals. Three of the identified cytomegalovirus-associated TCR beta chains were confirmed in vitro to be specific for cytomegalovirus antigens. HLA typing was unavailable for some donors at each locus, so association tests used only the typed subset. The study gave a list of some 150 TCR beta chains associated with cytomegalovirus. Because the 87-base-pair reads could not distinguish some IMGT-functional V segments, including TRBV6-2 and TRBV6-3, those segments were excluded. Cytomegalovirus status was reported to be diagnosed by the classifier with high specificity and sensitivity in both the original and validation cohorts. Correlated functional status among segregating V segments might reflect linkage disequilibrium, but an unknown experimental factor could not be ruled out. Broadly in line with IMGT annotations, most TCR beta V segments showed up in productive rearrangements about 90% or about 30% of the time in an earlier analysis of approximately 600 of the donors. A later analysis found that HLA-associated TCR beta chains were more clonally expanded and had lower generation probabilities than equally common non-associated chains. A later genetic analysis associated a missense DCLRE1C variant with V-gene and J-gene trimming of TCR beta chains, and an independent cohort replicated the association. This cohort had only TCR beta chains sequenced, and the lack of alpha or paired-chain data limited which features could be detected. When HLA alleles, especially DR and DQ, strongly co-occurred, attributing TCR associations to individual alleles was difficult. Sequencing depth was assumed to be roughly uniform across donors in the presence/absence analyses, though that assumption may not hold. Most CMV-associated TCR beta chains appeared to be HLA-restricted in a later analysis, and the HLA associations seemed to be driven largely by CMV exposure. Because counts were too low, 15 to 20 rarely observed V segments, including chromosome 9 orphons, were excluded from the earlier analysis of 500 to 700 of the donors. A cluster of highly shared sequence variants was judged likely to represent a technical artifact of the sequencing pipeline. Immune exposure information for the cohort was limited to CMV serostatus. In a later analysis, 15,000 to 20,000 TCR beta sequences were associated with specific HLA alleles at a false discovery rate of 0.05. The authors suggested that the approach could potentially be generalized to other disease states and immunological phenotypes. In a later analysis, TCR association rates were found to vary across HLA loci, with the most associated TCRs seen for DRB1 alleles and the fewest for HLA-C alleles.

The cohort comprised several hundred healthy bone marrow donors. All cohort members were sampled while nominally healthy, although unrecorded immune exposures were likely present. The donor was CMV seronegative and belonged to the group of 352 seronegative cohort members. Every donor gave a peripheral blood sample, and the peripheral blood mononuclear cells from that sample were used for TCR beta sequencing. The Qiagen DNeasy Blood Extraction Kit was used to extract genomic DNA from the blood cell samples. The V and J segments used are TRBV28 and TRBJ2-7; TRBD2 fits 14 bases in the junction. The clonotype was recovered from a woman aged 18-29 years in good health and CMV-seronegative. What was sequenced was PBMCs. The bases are TGTGCCAGCAGTCCGCGACTAGCGGGAGGGAGGGAGCAGTACTTC. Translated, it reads CASSPRLAGGREQYF.